This T cell receptor beta chain is from a study of early T cells in non-severe SARS-CoV-2 infection. The wider study: The study sequenced bulk RNA from unsorted whole blood, with chains unpaired.

Germline CDR1 and CDR2: MRHNA and SNTAGT. The length of the CDR3 is 17 residues. J was trimmed by 5 bases and V by 2 bases; bases with no gene match: 9. Unique molecular identifiers tagged individual cDNA molecules. MiXCR, applied by TCRdb to the 5' RACE reads, yields one record per CDR3 protein. The sample carries 40,000 or so distinct CDR3 sequences, roughly 7.9% recorded once. The table lists this clonotype with many counts. Its matching antigen is unknown. Findings and caveats of the study: Anti-spike CD8 responses were favored in VDJdb matching, and private and CD4 specificities were missed.

The receptor comes from an adult who was a healthcare worker with PCR-confirmed SARS-CoV-2 infection or an uninfected control (not recorded which). Material: whole blood, obtained at baseline. The chain has TRBV6-4 and TRBJ2-3, with 11 bases fitting TRBD2. CDR3 loop: CASSDGVAGGPRDTQYF. CDR3 coding DNA: TGTGCCAGCAGTGACGGTGTAGCGGGAGGGCCTAGAGATACGCAGTATTTT.